Presented here are 9 T cell receptor beta chains from one specimen sequenced in a study of blood T cell repertoires in COVID-19. The assay was immunoSEQ multiplex PCR, and TCRdb's table has in-frame clones only and misses some. The data show about 70,000 clones, 60% to 85% seen once. The sequencing sample was made of peripheral blood. Source of these receptors: a man between 65 and 85 years old with acute or convalescent COVID-19.

The rearrangement links TRBV5-1 to TRBJ1-4; TRBD1 might be the D (6 bases). The CDR3 runs 14 residues. V was trimmed by 0 bases and J by 9 bases, leaving 12 bases between them. Germline values: CDR1 SGHRS, CDR2 YFSETQ. The CDR3 is CASSLGQERQKLFF. The CDR3 DNA is TGCGCCAGCAGCTTGGGACAGGAGCGCCAAAAACTGTTTTTT.

The V and J genes are TRBV10-1 and TRBJ2-7; no clear D gene. Germline V gene lookup returns CDR1 WNHNN and CDR2 SYGVQD (reference sequence). Trimming took 2 bases from V and 7 from J, leaving 12 bases between them. The CDR3 spans 13 residues. The CDR3 region has the DNA TGCGCCAGCAGTGAGGCTCGACTGGGTGAGCAGTACTTC. This gives the protein CASSEARLGEQYF.

The chain joins TRBV5-1 to TRBJ2-3; D unresolved. The CDR3 has 12 amino acids. The V end lost 4 bases, the J end lost 2 bases, and 5 bases lay between the germline ends. Germline values: CDR1 SGHRS, CDR2 YFSETQ. The CDR3 sequence is CASSDTTDTQYF. The CDR3 region has the DNA TGCGCCAGCAGCGACACCACAGATACGCAGTATTTT.

This clone was recorded once. The chain joins TRBV29-1 to TRBJ1-1; no reliable D call. V lost 6 bases and J lost 1, with 15 bases in between. This CDR3 is 14 amino acids long. Germline CDR1 SQVTM, CDR2 ANQGSEA. CDR3 loop: CSVGSGGTNTEAFF. In DNA, the CDR3 is TGCAGCGTCGGATCAGGTGGTACGAACACTGAAGCTTTCTTT.

This clone has only a few counts. Other DNA sequences in the same sample also yield this CDR3. The chain is built from TRBV9 and TRBJ1-1; 8 nucleotides line up with TRBD1. Germline V gene lookup returns CDR1 SGDLS and CDR2 YYNGEE. V gave up 3 bases and J gave up 1 base; unmatched junction bases: 5. This CDR3 spans 15 amino acids. CDR3 bases: TGTGCCAGCAGCGGACGGGACAGGAGGAACACTGAAGCTTTCTTT. This codes for CASSGRDRRNTEAFF.

The gene calls are TRBV9 and TRBJ1-1; D gene ambiguous. The germline gives CDR1 SGDLS, CDR2 YYNGEE. The CDR3 covers 11 residues. Trimming shortened V by 3 bases and J by 5 bases, and 5 bases separated the two germline ends. The CDR3 DNA is TGTGCCAGCAGCGCCGGGACTGAAGCTTTCTTT. Its protein product is CASSAGTEAFF.

The gene calls are TRBV6-6 and TRBJ1-1; possible D gene TRBD1, 6 bases. V dropped 4 bases and J dropped 0 bases, with 12 bases sitting between them. The CDR3 totals 15 residues. Germline V gives CDR1 MNHNY, CDR2 SVGAGI (reference sequence). The CDR3 spells CASSSRQDMNTEAFF. CDR3 DNA sequence: TGTGCCAGCAGTTCCCGACAGGACATGAACACTGAAGCTTTCTTT.

In this sample, this clone turned up a few times. The chain employs TRBV2 and TRBJ2-7; 9 positions match TRBD2. The CDR3 spans 14 residues. CDR1 and CDR2 (germline): SNHLY, FYNNEI. V was pared by 8 bases and J by 3 bases, with 8 bases of the junction left unmatched. CDR3 sequence (DNA): TGTGCCAGCCTAACTAGCGGGCCTTTCTACGAGCAGTACTTC. Its translation is CASLTSGPFYEQYF.

The chain has TRBV5-1 and TRBJ1-2, with 12 bases aligning to TRBD1. With V trimmed by 4 bases and J by 5 bases, 6 bases remained unmatched. CDR1 and CDR2 from the germline V gene are SGHRS and YFSETQ. The CDR3 sequence is 15 residues long. The CDR3 region is CASSPGQGATYGYTF. For the CDR3, the DNA is TGCGCCAGCAGCCCGGGACAGGGGGCTACTTATGGCTACACCTTC. Based on the CDR3 plus reference TRBV5-1 and TRBJ1-2, the full variable domain is KAGVTQTPRYLIKTRGQQVTLSCSPISGHRSVSWYQQTPGQGLQFLFEYFSETQRNKGNFPGRFSGRQFSNSRSEMNVSTLELGDSALYLCASSPGQGATYGYTFGSGTRLTVV.